Sequencing of this T cell receptor (beta chain) was carried out in a study of cytomegalovirus exposure and HLA in healthy donors. The wider study: Both the approximately 130 validation repertoires and the approximately 640 first-cohort repertoires used the same platform, as reported by a later analysis. Findings of the study overall: Reported results showed that the classifier diagnosed cytomegalovirus status with high specificity and sensitivity.

This clone has a handful of counts. As yet, its antigen is unknown. The CDR3 is 12 amino acids. The V gene's germline CDR1 is SGHVS and CDR2 FNYEAQ. V was shortened by 9 bases and J by 7 bases, with 16 bases between the two germline ends. Repertoires were generated with immunoSEQ multiplex PCR, while TCRdb's copy carries only in-frame clones and drops some. The sample holds about 260,000 clones, roughly 91% seen once. This sequence originates from a woman aged 25 to 39 in good health and CMV-seronegative. Sequencing input: PBMCs. The gene calls are TRBV7-6 and TRBJ2-7; D is unresolved. The CDR3: CASGPGPLEQYF. DNA for the CDR3: TGTGCCAGTGGGCCCGGGCCCCTGGAGCAGTACTTC.